This T cell receptor beta chain comes out of a study of cytomegalovirus exposure and HLA in healthy donors listed by TCRdb under 2017. Background for the entire study: An earlier analysis of approximately 600 of the donors reported 250 to 300 Gb of sequence data and roughly 110 million unique TCR beta sequences from about 179 million T cells. Class I and class II HLA loci were covered by the typing at four-digit resolution. The study was designed to test whether signatures of past pathogen exposure could be identified by cataloging public T cell receptors. The study profiled the T cell repertoires of more than 500 subjects by immunosequencing and related them to cytomegalovirus serostatus. Rather than drawing on any new phenotypic data, the later analysis identified candidate immune exposures from TCR beta sequences and the way those sequences occurred across donors. An earlier analysis of several hundred of the donors used high-throughput TCR beta sequencing to judge whether each TCR beta V gene segment behaved as functional or pseudogenic. Typing coverage differed by locus: A, B, C, DRB1 and DQB1 were typed in about 629-630 donors, DQA1 in about 560, DPA1 in 606, and DPB1 in 472. In addition to the first cohort of several hundred subjects, a separate validation cohort of over 90 different subjects was used. About five DR-DQ haplotypes were treated as single units for association and clustering because of strong linkage in the cohort. Donor age, sex, ethnicity and CMV serostatus were collected together with the repertoire data. High-throughput TCR immunosequencing, statistical association of individual TCRs with disease status, and machine learning were combined to predict cytomegalovirus infection status. Every repertoire in the discovery cohort had been generated on one and the same sequencing platform. A later genetic analysis took genome-wide SNP genotypes for 398 of the 666 donors and used that subset as a discovery cohort. In a later analysis, previously published TCR beta repertoires from several hundred donors were re-analyzed and high-resolution HLA genotyping was added so that TCR occurrence patterns could be studied. An early release that covered more than 550 HLA-typed donors contained about 300 gigabases of sequencing data and about 84 million unique TCR sequences. Of the 350 to 450 genotyped donors, roughly 85% fell in the genetic ancestry cluster associated with self-reported Caucasian donors. Among roughly 400 genotyped donors of the cohort, an average of around 250,000 unique TCR beta nucleotide sequences was sequenced per donor, of which roughly 18% were non-productive. The investigation overall reported the following: An association between a missense DCLRE1C variant and V-gene and J-gene trimming of TCR beta chains was found in a later genetic analysis and replicated in an independent cohort. HLA typing was unavailable for some donors at each locus, so association tests used only the typed subset. While some public TCRs were present in many individuals, most TCR sequences turned up only very rarely across donors. The 87-base-pair reads could not distinguish some IMGT-functional V segments, including TRBV6-2 and TRBV6-3, so those segments were excluded. According to a later analysis, TCR association rates differed among HLA loci, with DRB1 alleles showing the most associated TCRs and HLA-C alleles showing the fewest. Because counts were too low, 15 to 20 rarely observed V segments, including chromosome 9 orphons, were excluded from the earlier analysis of some 540 of the donors. The cohort was sequenced for TCR beta chains only, and without alpha or paired-chain data the features that could be detected were limited. An earlier analysis of around 540 of the donors showed that most TCR beta V segments appeared in productive rearrangements either about 87% or about 30% of the time, which broadly matched IMGT annotations. The sequencing pipeline was judged likely to have produced a cluster of highly shared sequence variants as a technical artifact. A later analysis found that most CMV-associated TCR beta chains appeared HLA-restricted, with HLA associations seemingly driven largely by CMV exposure. In a later analysis, some 18,000 TCR beta sequences were associated with specific HLA alleles at a false discovery rate of 0.05. According to a later genetic analysis, donors in an Asian-associated ancestry cluster had fewer N-insertions in productive TCRs than the approximately 690-donor mean. The only immune exposure information available for the cohort was CMV serostatus. When HLA alleles, especially DR and DQ, strongly co-occurred, TCR associations were difficult to assign to individual alleles. A further reported finding was that TCR beta sequences accurately predicted the HLA-A and HLA-B alleles for most subjects in the first cohort. It was suggested by the authors that the approach could potentially be generalized to other disease states and immunological phenotypes. A later analysis reported that several top co-occurrence clusters appeared linked to parvovirus B19, influenza, CMV and Epstein-Barr virus. The presence/absence analyses assumed that sequencing depth was roughly uniform across donors, and that assumption may not be true. A few of the identified cytomegalovirus-associated TCR beta chains were confirmed in vitro to be specific for cytomegalovirus antigens. A later analysis found that HLA-associated TCR beta chains were more clonally expanded and had lower generation probabilities than equally common non-associated chains. Cytomegalovirus status was reported to be diagnosed by the classifier with high specificity and sensitivity in both the original and validation cohorts. Linkage disequilibrium might explain the correlated functional status among segregating V segments, but an unknown experimental factor could not be excluded. The study listed over 150 TCR beta chains as associated with cytomegalovirus.

With respect to this clone: The antigen it recognizes is unknown. It has no much larger one-base neighbor in the sample; base qualities were not kept.

Library prep was done by the immunoSEQ multiplex PCR assay. A mixture of 60 forward primers for TCR Vbeta segments and 13 reverse primers for TCR Jbeta segments was used in the multiplex PCR. The CDR3 region of rearranged TCR beta genes was amplified from genomic DNA with a multiplex PCR assay. The Illumina HiSeq System was used to sequence the amplified TCR beta libraries as 87-base-pair reads. Per the original workflow: A later analysis tallied tens of millions of unique TCR beta chains across the 640 or so repertoires, and around 10 million of those chains were shared by two or more donors. A nearest-neighbor algorithm error-corrected the raw reads and collapsed the reads into unique sequences, merging closely related sequences to remove PCR and sequencing errors. CDR3 sequences were aligned to IMGT reference sequences to assign V, D and J gene segments. For a sequence to be retained, a match of at least six nucleotides was required to both a V gene segment and a J gene segment. A rearrangement was called productive if the CDR3 had no stop codons and remained in frame with V and J, and every other rearrangement was called non-productive. Following IMGT convention, CDR3 was defined as the stretch from the second conserved V-encoded cysteine to the conserved J-encoded phenylalanine. Sequences without an unambiguous match to a single V gene segment were excluded from the earlier analysis of a few hundred of the donors. In an earlier analysis of about 590 of the donors, a V segment was called functional when productive rearrangements were above 56.7%, and segregating when the standard deviation between donors exceeded 5%. A statistical classification framework was built to diagnose cytomegalovirus status from the catalog of TCR beta chain sequences. A later analysis assigned V and J genes by comparing TCR nucleotide sequences with IMGT/GENE-DB human TR gene sequences. In a later analysis, CDR3 sequences and most-parsimonious VDJ recombination scenarios were assigned using the TCRdist pipeline. In a later analysis, each TCR beta chain was defined by its CDR3 amino acid sequence together with its V-gene family, and reads without a unique V-gene family were excluded. To address suspected cross-contamination and a sequencing artifact, a later analysis removed 592 highly shared, low-generation-probability nucleotide sequences. In a later analysis, a clonal expansion index was calculated for each public chain from normalized within-repertoire ranks of inferred template counts. Generation probabilities in a later analysis came from a VDJ recombination model fitted to out-of-frame rearrangements, and those results were checked against IGoR. In a later analysis, hypergeometric tests were used to score TCR-TCR, TCR-HLA and TCR-CMV co-occurrence, with a repertoire-size bias correction applied to TCR pairs. In a later analysis, false discovery rates were estimated by permuting HLA or CMV assignments 20 times. In a later analysis, co-occurring TCRs were grouped using DBSCAN, and TCRdist sequence similarity was added for clustering within HLA-allele-positive subsets. Co-occurrence clustering excluded repertoires with fewer than 30,000 or more than 120,000 public chains, plus five with anomalous nucleotide sharing. In its TCRdb copy, this immuneACCESS table keeps in-frame sequences only and misses some clones. Where compared with another copy, unresolved V genes explain less than half of these, and the others have no known cause. That table is the source of V, J and clone size, and D and trimming were worked out from the DNA. Within this sample are around 130,000 clones, with over 8.5% of them counted one time only. The top ten clones comprise 5.5% to 7.5% of the sample.

Reading from cysteine to phenylalanine, the CDR3 counts 13 amino acids. Only the CDR3 part of the read is kept: 39 bases, read in frame from the first base. Trimming at the junction amounts to 2 bases on V and 5 bases on J, and the germline ends lie 10 bases apart. CDR1 and CDR2 are drawn from the germline V gene (reference sequence): GTSNPN, SVGIG. The cohort comprised fewer than 750 healthy bone marrow donors. At the time of sampling, every cohort member was nominally healthy, though immune exposures that went unrecorded were likely present. The donor tested CMV seropositive, placing the donor among the approximately 310 seropositive members of the cohort. Each donor provided a peripheral blood sample, and peripheral blood mononuclear cells were used for TCR beta sequencing. The Qiagen DNeasy Blood Extraction Kit was used to extract genomic DNA from the blood cell samples.

The sequence was collected from a woman aged 40-49 years in good health and CMV-seropositive. Sequencing input: PBMCs. The rearrangement joined TRBV30 to TRBJ1-5; the D gene is unclear. DNA sequence: TGTGCCTGGAGTTCCCGGGTGGATCAGCCCCAGCATTTT. The encoded protein is CAWSSRVDQPQHF.